This paragraph reports one T cell receptor (beta chain). The target antigen is unknown. Authors' analysis steps: After removing out-of-frame reads, 2,204,828 distinct TCRbeta sequences remained. Sequencing was performed with immunoSEQ multiplex PCR; in TCRdb, only in-frame clones are kept and a portion is missing. That table is the source of V, J and clone size, and D and trimming were worked out from the DNA. The sample has roughly 54,000 clones; roughly 72% are singletons. The record originates from a study of memory CD4+ T cells and cytomegalovirus serostatus. Study-wide context: Of the healthy Belgian adults, nine or ten were CMV seropositive and 20 to 30 seronegative.

The sort gate was single viable CD3+CD4+CD8-CD45RO+ cells for memory CD4+ T cells. The CDR3 spans 14 residues. V was clipped by 6 bases and J by 5 bases, with 13 bases between them. In germline, CDR1 is MDHEN, CDR2 SYDVKM. The study's findings and limits: CMV serostatus prediction reached median AUC approximately 0.96, or 0.89 with US-trained model. CD4+ memory repertoires contained about 40% of the roughly 160 reported CMV TCRbeta sequences.

The chain combines TRBV28 with TRBJ2-2, with D unclear. The TCR sequence derives from an adult in good health and CMV-seronegative. Material: memory CD4+ T cells from blood. The CDR3 region is CASRLSKSTGELFF. CDR3 DNA: TGTGCCAGCAGACTGTCTAAGAGTACCGGGGAGCTGTTTTTT.